This TCR beta chain was identified during a study of control samples from healthy donors and cancer patients. Per germline, CDR1 SGDLS and CDR2 YYNGEE. V lost 0 bases to trimming and J lost 1 base; unmatched junction nucleotides: 12. The CDR3 is 20 residues long. Only in-frame clones appear in the TCRdb table, and some are missing; sequencing was by immunoSEQ multiplex PCR. This table has about 150,000 clones, approximately 91% appearing once. Material for sequencing was blood. The genes are TRBV9 and TRBJ2-1, with 11 bases identical to TRBD2. The sequence was obtained from a man aged 25-45 years in good health. The CDR3 region is CASSVEPRASGGLSYNEQFF. CDR3 sequence (DNA): TGTGCCAGCAGCGTAGAACCGAGGGCTAGCGGGGGGCTGTCCTACAATGAGCAGTTCTTC.